According to its frequency, the clone carrying this TCR beta chain is medium-sized (0.01 to 0.1%). TRB rearrangements were amplified by touch-down multiplex PCR with mixed TRB-A/B primers. TCRdb processed the multiplex PCR reads again and assigns one entry to each CDR3 protein, with no DNA. The sample table sets out 5,500 to 8,000 distinct CDR3 sequences. This sample was included in a study of T cell clusters in autoimmune cytopenias. TRB amplification used around 270 ng of peripheral blood genomic DNA. The CDR3 has 15 residues. Germline-derived CDR1 and CDR2 are SGHDT and YYEEEE. This chain connects TRBV5-6 to TRBJ1-2. The sample consisted of peripheral blood. The TCR was taken from a human donor with an autoimmune cytopenia or autoimmune hepatitis (not recorded which). CDR3 in amino acids: CASSSEKYGPVTYTF. Together with reference TRBV5-6 and TRBJ1-2, the CDR3 gives the full variable domain: DAGVTQSPTHLIKTRGQQVTLRCSPKSGHDTVSWYQQALGQGPQFIFQYYEEEERQRGNFPDRFSGHQFPNYSSELNVNALLLGDSALYLCASSSEKYGPVTYTFGSGTRLTVV.